A selection of T cell receptor beta chains follows, all from one sample in a study of shared clonotypes between healthy human individuals. Only in-frame clones appear in the TCRdb table, and some are missing; sequencing was by immunoSEQ multiplex PCR. Among more than 600,000 clones listed, about 91% were seen once. The sample consisted of naive CD8+ T cells sorted from blood. These receptor sequences come from a man aged 25-45 years in good health. The CDR3 runs from the conserved cysteine through the conserved F or W. The order of the fields is V gene, clone size, J gene, D gene, CDR3 DNA, CDR3 protein. A D gene is named only where the DNA matches it firmly. Clone size appears in some rows only: once, few, many, or a class for an expanded clone.

V gene: TRBV5-1
clone size: once
J gene: TRBJ2-7
D gene: NA
CDR3 DNA: TGCGCCAGCAGCTTGGTAGGGTTGGGTTACGAGCAGTACTTC
CDR3 protein: CASSLVGLGYEQYF

V gene: TRBV28
clone size: NA
J gene: TRBJ2-5
D gene: TRBD2
CDR3 DNA: TGTGCCAGCAAAGGGACTAGCGGGAGTTGGGGACAAGAGACCCAGTACTTC
CDR3 protein: CASKGTSGSWGQETQYF

V gene: TRBV9
clone size: NA
J gene: TRBJ2-1
D gene: NA
CDR3 DNA: TGTGCCAGCGCGGGAACTGAGCAGTTCTTC
CDR3 protein: CASAGTEQFF

V gene: TRBV5-1
clone size: NA
J gene: TRBJ2-3
D gene: NA
CDR3 DNA: TGCGCCAGCAGCTTGGAGGAGATGCCAGATACGCAGTATTTT
CDR3 protein: CASSLEEMPDTQYF

V gene: TRBV4-1
clone size: NA
J gene: TRBJ2-3
D gene: TRBD2
CDR3 DNA: TGCGCCAGCAGCCAAGTCGAAGCGGGGACTCGTAGCACAGATACGCAGTATTTT
CDR3 protein: CASSQVEAGTRSTDTQYF

V gene: TRBV2
clone size: NA
J gene: TRBJ1-5
D gene: TRBD1
CDR3 DNA: TGTGCCAGCAGGCCCCGGGACAGCGGCAATCAGCCCCAGCATTTT
CDR3 protein: CASRPRDSGNQPQHF

V gene: TRBV5-6
clone size: NA
J gene: TRBJ2-7
D gene: NA
CDR3 DNA: TGTGCCAGCAGCTCCCGGACCGACCCGGGCGAGCAGTACTTC
CDR3 protein: CASSSRTDPGEQYF

V gene: TRBV19
clone size: NA
J gene: TRBJ1-4
D gene: NA
CDR3 DNA: TGTGCCAGTAGTCGGGGCGCAACTAATGAAAAACTGTTTTTT
CDR3 protein: CASSRGATNEKLFF

V gene: TRBV7-9
clone size: once
J gene: TRBJ1-5
D gene: NA
CDR3 DNA: TGTGCCAGCAGCTCGACAGGTAATCAGCCCCAGCATTTT
CDR3 protein: CASSSTGNQPQHF

V gene: TRBV6-6
clone size: NA
J gene: TRBJ1-5
D gene: TRBD1
CDR3 DNA: TGTGCCAGCAGTTACCAGGGGGCAGGGCAGCCCCAGCATTTT
CDR3 protein: CASSYQGAGQPQHF

V gene: TRBV15
clone size: NA
J gene: TRBJ1-2
D gene: NA
CDR3 DNA: TGTGCCACCAGCAGAGGAGGGAATGGCTACACCTTC
CDR3 protein: CATSRGGNGYTF

V gene: TRBV12-5
clone size: NA
J gene: TRBJ2-1
D gene: TRBD2
CDR3 DNA: TGTGCTAGTGGTTTAGGACTAGCGGAGGAGCAGTTCTTC
CDR3 protein: CASGLGLAEEQFF

V gene: TRBV30
clone size: once
J gene: TRBJ2-3
D gene: TRBD2
CDR3 DNA: TGTGCCTGGAATCGCGGGAGGGACCTTAACACAGATACGCAGTATTTT
CDR3 protein: CAWNRGRDLNTDTQYF

V gene: TRBV28
clone size: once
J gene: TRBJ2-1
D gene: NA
CDR3 DNA: TGTGCCAGCAGTTACCTAGCATTCTACAATGAGCAGTTCTTC
CDR3 protein: CASSYLAFYNEQFF

V gene: TRBV27
clone size: NA
J gene: TRBJ2-3
D gene: NA
CDR3 DNA: TGTGCCAGCAGTTTTTTATCAGATACGCAGTATTTT
CDR3 protein: CASSFLSDTQYF

V gene: TRBV19
clone size: NA
J gene: TRBJ2-7
D gene: NA
CDR3 DNA: TGTGCCAGTAGCCCATCACCGGGAGCCTACGAGCAGTACTTC
CDR3 protein: CASSPSPGAYEQYF

V gene: TRBV10-1
clone size: NA
J gene: TRBJ2-7
D gene: NA
CDR3 DNA: TGCGCCAGCAGTGCTGACGGGAACTACGAGCAGTACTTC
CDR3 protein: CASSADGNYEQYF

V gene: TRBV2
clone size: NA
J gene: TRBJ2-1
D gene: NA
CDR3 DNA: TGTGCCAGCAGCCGACGGGACATTCTCTCCAATGAGCAGTTCTTC
CDR3 protein: CASSRRDILSNEQFF

V gene: TRBV7-9
clone size: NA
J gene: TRBJ2-7
D gene: NA
CDR3 DNA: TGTGCCAGCAGCCCCGACAGGCTCGCAAAGGGCGAGCAGTACTTC
CDR3 protein: CASSPDRLAKGEQYF

V gene: TRBV28
clone size: NA
J gene: TRBJ1-3
D gene: NA
CDR3 DNA: TGTGCCAGCACCGACCCAACGGTGGGAAACACCATATATTTT
CDR3 protein: CASTDPTVGNTIYF

V gene: TRBV19
clone size: NA
J gene: TRBJ1-2
D gene: NA
CDR3 DNA: TGTGCCAGTAGTCTTCAGGACAGCCGACGAATTAACTATGGCTACACCTTC
CDR3 protein: CASSLQDSRRINYGYTF